Described below is a single TCR beta chain sequence and its context. Its antigen has not been determined. Base qualities are not provided; no much larger clone lies one nucleotide away. TCR beta libraries were generated from genomic DNA with the immunoSEQ kit, following the manufacturer's recommendations. Library preparation used a first multiplex PCR with proprietary primers, then a second PCR adding unique barcodes, with bead cleanups after each round. A kit-provided positive control reaction and a negative control reaction were included in every sample batch. The final libraries were assessed on an Agilent 4200 TapeStation D1000 ScreenTape, pooled by volume, and quantified by qPCR. Sequencing was performed on an Illumina NextSeq500 using a MidOutput 150-cycle cartridge, with 156 Read1 cycles, 15 Index1 cycles, and the kit custom primers. The pooled library was loaded at around 1.1 pM, and roughly 20% PhiX control was spiked in. For the original study's pipeline: The vendor-processed data were analyzed in R, and a clonotype was defined as all T cells that share the same CDR3 nucleotide sequence. For clone abundance analyses, frequencies were normalized to the 10,000 most abundant clones per sample. Public T cell clones, which averaged fewer than five per sample, were excluded before analysis. Tumor-enriched and baseline blood-enriched clonotypes were defined by at least a 32-fold difference in abundance between compartments. A beta-binomial differential abundance model was applied to find clonotypes that expanded or contracted between blood time points. Tumor-blood repertoire similarity was measured with the Baroni-Urbani and Buser coefficient, and group comparisons used two-tailed Wilcoxon tests in R. TCRdb holds this immuneACCESS table with in-frame rearrangements only. Some clones are missing; in checked studies, unresolved V genes explain under half, and the rest has no known cause. From that table come the V and J calls and clone size; the DNA was used to work out D and trimming. Counted in this sample were 130,000 to 150,000 clones; over 75% of them appeared once. More than 10% of the sample comes from the top ten.

The CDR3 runs 14 amino acids, cysteine and phenylalanine included. Only CDR3 DNA remains: 42 bases, in frame from the first base. CDR1 and CDR2 are read off the germline V gene as SGHDT and YYEEEE. The V end loses 3 bases and the J end loses 2 bases, and a stretch of 8 bases separates them. These data belong to a study of radiation and T cells in renal cell carcinoma (dated by TCRdb to the early 2020s). About the investigation overall: The samples were obtained from a clinical trial, where primary renal cell carcinomas were treated with 15 Gy stereotactic body radiation therapy and then removed by nephrectomy 4 weeks afterward. A total of 53 samples underwent TCR beta sequencing, made up of around 26 tumors and roughly 27 peripheral blood samples. In the 55 or so samples combined, around 3.7 million unique CDR3 nucleotide sequences were found, encoding 2.5 million or so unique CDR3 amino acid sequences.

Per the publication, the time point label means: baseline pretreatment blood. What this sample's treatment or condition label stands for: 15 Gy SBRT to primary tumor, nephrectomy 4 weeks later. To follow tumor-enriched clonotypes, peripheral blood was collected serially from radiation-treated patients at baseline and again at 2 weeks and 4 weeks after SBRT. Every patient's renal cell carcinoma showed clear cell pathology. The QIAamp DNA Blood Mini Kit (Qiagen) was used to prepare genomic DNA for TCR sequencing. Only samples passing all quality control checks were included in the analyses. The research as a whole found: Tracking of blood repertoire dynamics stopped at less than 5 weeks after treatment, with no follow-up past that point. Because pretreatment tumor biopsies were not available, the study could not determine whether clonotypes were already present within the tumor at baseline. Top tumor clonotypes rose in blood from baseline to 2 weeks post-radiation, then contracted by 4 weeks, suggesting transient expansion of tumor-resident clones. With a single-armed trial design, the study had no way to address how radiation dose or scheduling affects the TCR repertoire.

The sequence was collected from a woman aged 45-65 years with renal cell carcinoma. The V and J genes are TRBV5-6 and TRBJ2-2; the D segment could be TRBD2, given 5 matching bases. Here the sequenced sample was blood, taken from a patient whose treatment included radiotherapy and nephrectomy. The nucleotides read TGTGCCAGCAGCTCGGGATACAACACCGGGGAGCTGTTTTTT. Translated, this is CASSSGYNTGELFF.